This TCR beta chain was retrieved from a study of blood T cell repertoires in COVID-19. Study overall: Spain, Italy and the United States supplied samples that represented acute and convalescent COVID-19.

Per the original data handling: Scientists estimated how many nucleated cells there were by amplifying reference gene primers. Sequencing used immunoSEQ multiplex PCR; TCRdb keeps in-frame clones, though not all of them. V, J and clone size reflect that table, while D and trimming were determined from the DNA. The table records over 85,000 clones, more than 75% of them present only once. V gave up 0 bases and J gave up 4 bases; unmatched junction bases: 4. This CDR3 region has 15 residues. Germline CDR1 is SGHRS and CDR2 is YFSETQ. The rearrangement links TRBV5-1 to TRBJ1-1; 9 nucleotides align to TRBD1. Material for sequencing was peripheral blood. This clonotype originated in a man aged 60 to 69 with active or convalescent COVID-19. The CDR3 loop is CASSLGGQGGTEAFF. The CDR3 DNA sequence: TGCGCCAGCAGCTTGGGGGGACAGGGAGGCACTGAAGCTTTCTTT.